The 18 T cell receptor beta chains below come from one sample, sequenced in a study of neurological immune-mediated disorders. Via MiXCR, TCRdb re-called the 5' RACE reads, giving one row per CDR3 protein. The data show about 88,000 distinct CDR3 sequences, approximately 3.3% seen once. Sample: PBMCs. The receptors were gathered from a woman aged 18-30 years with multiple sclerosis.

The sample holds many counts of this clonotype. The V gene is TRBV20-1, the J gene TRBJ2-2; D call uncertain. This CDR3 has 14 residues. The V end lost 1 base, the J end lost 1 base, and 7 bases lay between the germline ends. Germline lookup yields CDR1 DFQATT and CDR2 SNEGSKA (reference sequence). CDR3 sequence: CSARGLMNTGELFF. CDR3 DNA: TGCAGTGCTAGAGGACTGATGAACACCGGGGAGCTGTTTTTT.

At least ten counts were recorded for this clonotype. The chain joins TRBV7-2 to TRBJ2-7; 10 positions match TRBD1. Trimming cost V 4 bases and J 4 bases; bases outside gene matches: 7. This CDR3 spans 15 amino acids. Looked up from germline, CDR1 is SGHTA and CDR2 is FQGNSA. The DNA for the CDR3 is TGTGCCAGCAGCTCGACCGACAGGGGGCTTTACGAGCAGTACTTC. Protein product: CASSSTDRGLYEQYF.

In its sample, this clonotype was seen many times. This chain uses TRBV24-1 with TRBJ2-2, with 11 bases identical to TRBD1. V shed 9 bases and J 4 bases; nucleotides not matched to a gene: 9. The CDR3 covers 16 residues. CDR1 and CDR2 (germline): KGHDR, SFDVKD. The DNA of the CDR3 is TGTGCCACCGGTCCGGTTGGACAGGGGGCCACCGGGGAGCTGTTTTTT. Translated, it gives CATGPVGQGATGELFF.

To note about this clonotype: A much larger clone differs by one base, so this may be a read error. V usage is TRBV28 and J usage is TRBJ2-5; D not resolved. CDR1 is MDHEN and CDR2 is SYDVKM in the germline V gene. This CDR3 spans 12 amino acids. The CDR3 spells CDSKTLQETQYF. The CDR3 DNA reads as TGTGACAGCAAGACACTTCAAGAGACCCAGTACTTC.

Many counts were recorded for this clonotype. V usage is TRBV4-2 and J usage is TRBJ2-2; D tentatively reads TRBD1 or TRBD2 (5 bases each). This CDR3 has 16 amino acids. The V gene's germline CDR1 is LGHNA and CDR2 YNFKEQ. Trimming shortened V by 4 bases and J by 1 base, and 13 bases separated the two germline ends. CDR3 residues: CASSLGGPLNTGELFF. CDR3 DNA sequence: TGTGCCAGCAGCCTTGGGGGACCCCTGAACACCGGGGAGCTGTTTTTT.

At least ten counts were recorded for this clonotype. The rearrangement uses TRBV20-1 and TRBJ1-3; D remains unclear. The CDR3 sequence is 12 residues long. Germline V CDR1 and CDR2: DFQATT, SNEGSKA (reference sequence). Trimming stripped 8 bases from V and 0 bases from J, with 8 bases between. CDR3 nucleotide sequence: TGCAGTACACTCAGCTCTGGAAACACCATATATTTT. It specifies CSTLSSGNTIYF.

At least ten counts were recorded for this clonotype. This sequence joins TRBV20-1 and TRBJ2-7; possible D gene TRBD2, 7 bases. The CDR3 is made up of 13 amino acids. Germline CDR1 and CDR2: DFQATT and SNEGSKA (reference sequence). The V end lost 5 bases, the J end lost 3 bases, and 14 bases lay between the germline ends. CDR3 in DNA: TGCAGTGCTCCATACAGGGAGGGCTACGAGCAGTACTTC. The encoded protein is CSAPYREGYEQYF.

This clonotype was found many times. The V and J genes are TRBV3-1 and TRBJ2-3; 8 bases agree with TRBD1. The CDR3 length is 15 residues. Trimming removed 0 bases from V and 5 bases from J; junction bases left unmatched: 4. The V gene's germline CDR1 is LGHDT and CDR2 YNNKEL (reference sequence). For the CDR3, the DNA is TGTGCCAGCAGCCAAGATTCCGGGACAGGAGATACGCAGTATTTT. Translated, it gives CASSQDSGTGDTQYF.

This clonotype was seen at least ten times. The chain couples TRBV25-1 to TRBJ2-3, with 7 bases lining up with TRBD1. The CDR3 is 14 amino acids. The ends lost 8 bases at V and 4 bases at J; junction bases unmatched: 9. CDR1 MGHDK and CDR2 SYGVNS come from the germline V gene. CDR3 in amino acids: CASGGDRASDTQYF. CDR3 sequence (DNA): TGTGCCAGCGGTGGAGACAGGGCTTCAGATACGCAGTATTTT.

This chain joins TRBV5-4 and TRBJ2-5; D is perhaps TRBD1 (6 bases). Germline loops: CDR1 SGHNT, CDR2 YYREEE (reference sequence). This CDR3 comprises 14 residues. The V end was cut by 4 bases, the J end by 3 bases, with 13 bases between. The DNA of the CDR3 is TGTGCCAGCAGCCGGGACATCAAAGAAGAGACCCAGTACTTC. Translation gives CASSRDIKEETQYF.

The table lists this clonotype with many counts. The rearrangement joins TRBV9 to TRBJ2-2; 9 bases map to TRBD2. Germline values: CDR1 SGDLS, CDR2 YYNGEE. CDR3 size: 16 residues. V shed 3 bases, J shed 3 bases, and the junction held 6 bases outside the gene matches. The CDR3 reads CASSALAGSDTGELFF. The CDR3 DNA reads TGTGCCAGCAGCGCCCTAGCGGGATCGGACACCGGGGAGCTGTTTTTT.

In its sample, this clonotype was seen many times. The chain has TRBV9 and TRBJ2-1; 8 bases fit TRBD2. The length of the CDR3 is 15 residues. Germline values: CDR1 SGDLS, CDR2 YYNGEE. Unmatched junction bases numbered 2, after V lost 0 bases and J lost 3 bases. The CDR3 DNA follows: TGTGCCAGCAGCGTAGCGGGGGGGCACTACAATGAGCAGTTCTTC. Its translation: CASSVAGGHYNEQFF.

This clonotype was found many times. This rearrangement joins TRBV3-1 to TRBJ2-1; 7 bases agree with TRBD2. Unmatched junction bases numbered 3, after V lost 3 bases and J lost 13 bases. The V gene's germline CDR1 is LGHDT and CDR2 YNNKEL (reference sequence). This CDR3 has 11 residues. CDR3 sequence: CASSHGGSQFF. Here the CDR3 DNA reads TGTGCCAGCAGCCATGGCGGGAGCCAGTTCTTC.

This clonotype has a count of ten or more. The gene calls are TRBV6-6 and TRBJ2-2; D is undetermined. Trimming took off 7 bases at V and 1 base at J, with 4 bases between the two ends. This CDR3 spans 12 amino acids. Germline CDR1 MNHNY, CDR2 SVGAGI (reference sequence). In DNA, the CDR3 is TGTGCCAGCACGGGGAACACCGGGGAGCTGTTTTTT. Amino acid sequence: CASTGNTGELFF.

This clonotype showed up many times. The chain employs TRBV20-1 and TRBJ2-1, with D perhaps matching TRBD1 (6 bases). Trimming left V 5 bases short and J 7 bases short, with 21 bases between. Germline values: CDR1 DFQATT, CDR2 SNEGSKA (reference sequence). This CDR3 is 15 amino acids long. CDR3 residues: CSAVDGTPVGNEQFF. Here the CDR3 DNA reads TGCAGTGCTGTAGACGGGACACCCGTGGGGAATGAGCAGTTCTTC.

The sample holds many counts of this clonotype. The CDR3 DNA reads as TGTGCCAGCAGCTTTAACTGGGGGGACAGCAATCAGCCCCAGCATTTT. Residues: CASSFNWGDSNQPQHF. The chain employs TRBV5-5 and TRBJ1-5; D may be TRBD1 (5 bases). CDR1 SGHKS and CDR2 YYEKEE come from the germline V gene (reference sequence). This CDR3 has 16 residues. Trimming took off 2 bases at V and 1 base at J, with 13 bases between the two ends.

By its share, this clonotype is medium-sized. This sequence joins TRBV10-2 and TRBJ1-1; the match to TRBD1 covers 8 bases. The CDR3 consists of 15 residues. The V and J ends lost 5 bases and 0 bases, in that order; junction bases with no gene match: 5. Germline V CDR1 and CDR2: WSHSY, SAAADI. This chain's CDR3 is CASSTTGGLNTEAFF. The DNA for the CDR3 is TGCGCCAGCAGTACAACAGGGGGACTGAACACTGAAGCTTTCTTT.

This clonotype was observed many times. The DNA of the CDR3 is TGTGCCAGCAGTCAAGTGGGCGGAAGCACAGATACGCAGTATTTT. Its translation: CASSQVGGSTDTQYF. This chain joins TRBV6-5 and TRBJ2-3; D not resolved. This CDR3 is 15 amino acids long. The germline CDR1 and CDR2 sequences are MNHEY and SVGAGI. Trimming took off 5 bases at V and 0 bases at J, with 12 bases between the two ends.